The next 3 T cell receptor beta chains were all read from a single sample in a study of blood T cell repertoires in COVID-19. TCRdb's table, derived via immunoSEQ multiplex PCR, lists solely in-frame clones and lacks some. The top ten hold 5.1% of the sample, which has about 220,000 clones, approximately 80% seen once. The specimen sequenced was peripheral blood. Every receptor here comes from an older woman who had recovered from COVID-19.

The CDR3 sequence: CASSRGTGMNTEAFF. The CDR3, as DNA: TGCGCCAGCAGCCGGGGGACAGGGATGAACACTGAAGCTTTCTTT. The chain is built from TRBV4-1 and TRBJ1-1; 9 bases agree with TRBD1. Per the germline V gene, CDR1 is MGHRA and CDR2 is YSYEKL. This CDR3 spans 15 amino acids. Trimming removed 4 bases from V and 0 bases from J; junction bases left unmatched: 3.

CDR3 nucleotides: TGTGCCAGCAGTTACTCGGTCAGGGCGAAGGAAGCTTTCTTT. Translating gives CASSYSVRAKEAFF. This sequence joins TRBV6-5 and TRBJ1-1, with D maybe TRBD1 (5 bases). Germline V gene data show CDR1 as MNHEY and CDR2 as SVGAGI. Trimming pared 0 bases from V and 8 bases from J, leaving 13 bases between. The CDR3 sequence is 14 residues long.

The chain links TRBV13 to TRBJ1-4; 7 nucleotides align to TRBD1. The CDR3 runs 14 residues. CDR1 is PRHDT and CDR2 is FYEKMQ in the germline V gene (reference sequence). V dropped 5 bases and J dropped 8; count of bases not matched to a gene: 8. CDR3 protein: CASSLGQDGEKLFF. DNA of the CDR3: TGTGCCAGCAGCCTCGGACAGGACGGAGAAAAACTGTTTTTT.